Following are 10 T cell receptor beta chains from one sample sequenced in a study of response to subunit inactivated influenza vaccine (dated by TCRdb to between 2017 and 2018). The library was obtained by RT-PCR. Sequencing was carried out with an Illumina HiSeq 2500. TCRdb passed the public sequencing reads through fastp at Q25 and MiXCR, retaining productive beta sequences. Every CDR3 protein is listed once, alongside the most common genes and DNA of its rows. For this sample the table gives 500,000 or so distinct CDR3 sequences, of which 15% to 20% were detected only once. The ten largest clones take up less than 4% of the sample. The sample in question was CD4+ T cells sorted from PBMCs, obtained around 2 years after vaccination. These TCRs come from a man aged 50 to 75 who received an inactivated influenza vaccine. Donor details come from another sample of the same person, matched by shared clones.

This chain's CDR3 is CASSPRRDGEQFF. CDR3 DNA: TGTGCCAGCTCACCTAGGCGAGACGGTGAGCAGTTCTTC. This rearrangement joins TRBV18 to TRBJ2-1, with unresolved D. The CDR3 covers 13 residues. Trimming removed 3 bases at V and 9 bases at J, with 12 bases between. Germline V gene data show CDR1 as KGHSH and CDR2 as LQKENI.

This clonotype was found many times. This chain uses TRBV29-1 with TRBJ2-1; 8 bases match TRBD1. With 6 bases clipped from V and 2 bases from J, the junction kept 6 bases outside the gene matches. CDR3 size: 14 residues. CDR1 SQVTM and CDR2 ANQGSEA come from the germline V gene. The CDR3, as DNA: TGCAGCGTCGTACGACAGGGGACCTACAATGAGCAGTTCTTC. Translation gives CSVVRQGTYNEQFF.

This clonotype was counted once. This chain links TRBV28 with TRBJ2-3; 10 bases are a match to TRBD2. Germline V lookup: CDR1 MDHEN, CDR2 SYDVKM. This CDR3 region has 17 residues. J lost 6 bases, V lost 3 bases, and 12 bases had no gene match. The CDR3 DNA is TGTGCCAGCAGTTTTATGACACTAGCGGGACCCCCGGATACGCAGTATTTT. This encodes CASSFMTLAGPPDTQYF.

The CDR3 DNA sequence: TGCGCCAGCAGCTTGGGACAGCCGAGAACAGATACGCAGTATTTT. Amino acid sequence: CASSLGQPRTDTQYF. J is TRBJ2-3 and V is TRBV5-1; D is possibly TRBD1 (5 bases). Germline lookup yields CDR1 SGHRS and CDR2 YFSETQ. V was pared by 0 bases and J by 3 bases, with 11 bases between. This CDR3 comprises 15 residues. Looking up the rest from reference TRBV5-1 and TRBJ2-3 gives the full variable domain: KAGVTQTPRYLIKTRGQQVTLSCSPISGHRSVSWYQQTPGQGLQFLFEYFSETQRNKGNFPGRFSGRQFSNSRSEMNVSTLELGDSALYLCASSLGQPRTDTQYFGPGTRLTVL.

The gene calls are TRBV7-3 and TRBJ2-2, with D possibly matching TRBD1 (6 bases). Germline CDR1 reads SGHTA; CDR2 reads FQGTGA. CDR3 length equals 14 residues. With 3 bases removed from V and 8 bases from J, the gap between germline ends came to 13 bases. The CDR3 loop reads CASSLDSAAGELFF. The CDR3 nucleotides read TGTGCCAGCAGCTTGGACAGTGCAGCTGGGGAGCTGTTTTTT.

V and J are TRBV7-9 and TRBJ1-6, with no clear D. V was cut by 5 bases and J by 6 bases, with 11 bases left in between. Germline V lookup: CDR1 SEHNR, CDR2 FQNEAQ (reference sequence). The CDR3 is 14 amino acids. CDR3 region: CASSLDGFNSPLHF. In nucleotides, the CDR3 is TGTGCCAGCAGCCTAGACGGCTTTAATTCACCCCTCCACTTT.

The chain joins TRBV20-1 to TRBJ2-4, with D maybe TRBD1 (6 bases). This CDR3 is 16 amino acids long. Germline V lookup: CDR1 DFQATT, CDR2 SNEGSKA (reference sequence). Trimming removed 3 bases from V and 0 bases from J, with 15 bases in between. The CDR3: CSARETGELAKNIQYF. As DNA, the CDR3 is TGCAGTGCTAGGGAGACAGGTGAATTAGCCAAAAACATTCAGTACTTC.

This clonotype was detected a few times. This chain links TRBV11-3 with TRBJ2-5; maybe TRBD2 (5 bases). Per the germline V gene, CDR1 is SGHNT and CDR2 is YENEEA. CDR3 length equals 13 residues. The V and J ends lost 5 bases and 4 bases respectively, with 11 bases between them. This CDR3 reads CASSPRRGETQYF. DNA for the CDR3: TGTGCCAGCAGCCCCCGACGGGGAGAGACCCAGTACTTC.

The gene calls are TRBV27 and TRBJ2-1, with D perhaps TRBD2 (5 bases). Trimming pared 5 bases from V and 8 bases from J, leaving 10 bases between. The CDR3 consists of 12 residues. The V gene's germline CDR1 is MNHEY and CDR2 SMNVEV (reference sequence). CDR3 in amino acids: CASSQEGYEQFF. The CDR3 coding sequence is TGTGCCAGCAGTCAAGAGGGCTATGAGCAGTTCTTC.

There are a few counts of this clonotype. The chain joins TRBV3-1 to TRBJ2-1; 7 bases align to TRBD1. There are 16 residues in the CDR3. V lost 3 bases and J lost 14; bases outside the gene matches: 19. Germline V gives CDR1 LGHDT, CDR2 YNNKEL (reference sequence). CDR3 loop: CASSQASGGQTKREFF. The CDR3 nucleotides are TGTGCCAGCAGCCAGGCCTCTGGGGGACAGACAAAGAGAGAGTTCTTC.